The 8 T cell receptor beta chains given below trace back to one sample, sequenced in a study of T cell responses to AZD1222 COVID-19 vaccine. Method: immunoSEQ multiplex PCR; TCRdb's copy keeps in-frame clones and lacks some. The data contain about 70,000 clones, approximately 81% of them singletons. The sample here was peripheral blood, taken on day 0 of AZD1222 vaccination. These receptors were obtained from an adult in good health.

The chain uses TRBV7-7 and TRBJ2-1; D tentatively fits TRBD1 or TRBD2 (5 bases each). This CDR3 has 13 residues. CDR1 SSHAT and CDR2 FNYEAQ come from the germline V gene (reference sequence). V was trimmed by 5 bases and J by 10 bases, leaving 15 bases between them. CDR3 sequence (DNA): TGTGCCAGCAGCCGGGACGGCAAGTACGAGCAGTTCTTC. Translation gives CASSRDGKYEQFF.

The chain joins TRBV7-8 to TRBJ2-7, with D possibly TRBD2 on 6 matching bases. V lost 0 bases, J lost 7 bases, and 7 bases lay in between. CDR1 and CDR2 from the germline V gene are SGHVS and FQNEAQ. CDR3 length: 12 amino acids. CDR3 loop: CASSLAAGEQYF. The CDR3 DNA follows: TGTGCCAGCAGCTTAGCTGCGGGGGAGCAGTACTTC.

The V call is TRBV3-1 (or the pseudogene TRBV3-2), the J call TRBJ1-5; D gene uncertain. V lost 4 bases, J lost 5 bases, and 12 bases lay in between. Germline V gene lookup returns CDR1 LGHDT and CDR2 YNNKEL (reference sequence). The CDR3 contains 14 residues. The CDR3 protein is CASSPVVGYQPQHF. CDR3 nucleotide sequence: TGTGCCAGCAGCCCGGTTGTCGGGTATCAGCCCCAGCATTTT.

The table lists this clone with a few counts. The rearrangement links TRBV6-6 to TRBJ2-7; D remains ambiguous. The CDR3 loop spans 13 amino acids. Trimming removed 6 bases at V and 7 bases at J, with 16 bases between. The V gene's germline CDR1 is MNHNY and CDR2 SVGAGI (reference sequence). The CDR3 sequence is CASSYPNGGEQYF. CDR3 DNA sequence: TGTGCCAGCAGCTACCCCAATGGCGGTGAGCAGTACTTC.

This rearrangement joins TRBV29-1 to TRBJ1-1; 7 bases are a match to TRBD1. The CDR3 covers 17 residues. V shed 5 bases, J shed 10 bases, and the junction held 25 bases outside the gene matches. Germline CDR1 reads SQVTM; CDR2 reads ANQGSEA. DNA for the CDR3: TGCAGCGTTACCGAATTGGGAGAGAGGCAGGGGGGATGGGGAGCTTTCTTT. Its protein product is CSVTELGERQGGWGAFF.

The chain employs TRBV6-5 and TRBJ1-1, with no clear D. V gave up 2 bases and J gave up 1 base, with 11 bases separating them. Germline V gene data show CDR1 as MNHEY and CDR2 as SVGAGI. This CDR3 is built from 15 residues. The CDR3 here is CASSYDRRGNTEAFF. CDR3 DNA sequence: TGTGCCAGCAGTTACGACCGAAGAGGGAACACTGAAGCTTTCTTT.

This clone has only one observation. V is TRBV19 and J is TRBJ1-2; unclear D gene. CDR1 LNHDA and CDR2 SQIVND come from the germline V gene (reference sequence). The CDR3 loop spans 13 amino acids. Between the trimmed V and J ends, which lost 5 bases and 6 bases, there was a span of 13 bases. The CDR3 reads CASSLTGRDGYTF. CDR3 nucleotides: TGTGCCAGTAGTTTGACGGGTAGGGATGGCTACACCTTC.

This chain uses TRBV9 with TRBJ1-2, with TRBD1 identical over 7 bases. CDR3 size: 13 residues. Losses at the gene ends were 8 bases for V and 0 bases for J; bases not matched to a gene: 4. Germline assignment: CDR1 SGDLS and CDR2 YYNGEE. The CDR3 region has the DNA TGTGCCAGTGGACAGGTAGCTAACTATGGCTACACCTTC. Translated: CASGQVANYGYTF.